The present T cell receptor (beta chain) was sequenced within a study of blood T cell repertoires in COVID-19. Study details: T cells, B-cell-depleted T cells, or PBMCs supplied cDNA or gDNA.

In the authors' workflow: Scientists estimated how many nucleated cells there were by amplifying reference gene primers. Profiled with immunoSEQ multiplex PCR; TCRdb holds only in-frame clones, not every one. The DNA was the basis for D and trimming; V, J and clone size are from that table. Seen here are approximately 450,000 clones, 80% to 90% observed once, and the top ten hold 1% to 1.3%. Trimming took off 4 bases at V and 10 bases at J, with 19 bases between the two ends. Germline CDR1 MGHRA, CDR2 YSYEKL. The CDR3 consists of 15 residues. The age range of participants was about 18 to 100 years, with residence in roughly 25 US areas. Cohort placement rested on clinical history that participants reported themselves.

V usage is TRBV4-1 and J usage is TRBJ1-4, with D maybe TRBD1 (5 bases). This receptor was obtained from a man under 40 who had recovered from COVID-19. The sample taken for sequencing was PBMCs or T cells enriched from blood (not recorded which). This chain's CDR3 is CASSPGRQGSRKLFF. The CDR3 DNA is TGCGCCAGCAGCCCCGGGAGGCAGGGATCCAGAAAACTGTTTTTT.